This T cell receptor (beta chain) derives from a study of radiotherapy plus CTLA-4 blockade in lung cancer. Repertoires were generated with immunoSEQ multiplex PCR, while TCRdb's copy carries only in-frame clones and drops some. The sample yields about 45,000 clones, about two thirds seen once. The CDR3 contains 16 residues. Germline CDR1 and CDR2: LGHNA and YNFKEQ. The V end lost 0 bases, the J end lost 8 bases, and 19 bases lay between the germline ends. Here the sequenced sample was peripheral blood, taken from a patient treated with radiotherapy plus ipilimumab. The TCR sequence derives from a human donor with non-small cell lung cancer who had a partial response to radiotherapy plus ipilimumab. The chain is built from TRBV4-2 and TRBJ1-2; D not resolved. The CDR3 DNA reads TGTGCCAGCAGCCAAGATGGGGTGGAGGGCGGTGGCGGCTACACCTTC. Its protein product is CASSQDGVEGGGGYTF.